One sample yielded the 2 T cell receptor beta chains listed below, sequenced in a study of shared clonotypes between healthy human individuals. Method: immunoSEQ multiplex PCR; TCRdb's copy keeps in-frame clones and lacks some. Of around 1.1 million clones listed, approximately 80% are singletons. The sample consisted of memory CD4+ T cells from PBMCs. Subset given: CD45RA-negative fraction. These TCRs come from a man aged 18 to 35 in good health. Some clones in this sample may be carry-over from other donors' samples.

The gene calls are TRBV27 and TRBJ2-5; either TRBD1 or TRBD2 may fit D (5 bases each). CDR3 length equals 14 residues. Germline V lookup: CDR1 MNHEY, CDR2 SMNVEV (reference sequence). The germline V and J ends were trimmed by 6 bases and 9 bases, with 20 bases remaining between them. CDR3 DNA sequence: TGTGCCAGCAGCGACCGGGCGGCTGTGGGGGCCCAGTACTTC. This gives the protein CASSDRAAVGAQYF.

This chain connects TRBV6-5 to TRBJ2-7; 9 bases align to TRBD1. Per the germline V gene, CDR1 is MNHEY and CDR2 is SVGAGI. The CDR3 length is 14 residues. Germline trimming cut 6 bases from V and 0 bases from J; bases unmatched to any gene: 3. The chain's CDR3 is CASRPTGGSYEQYF. Written as DNA, the CDR3 is TGTGCCAGCAGACCGACAGGGGGCTCCTACGAGCAGTACTTC.